The clone carrying this T cell receptor (beta chain) was seen repeatedly, ten times or more. The CDR3 length is 15 residues. The V end was cut by 4 bases, the J end by 3 bases, with 13 bases between. CDR1 and CDR2 from the germline V gene are LGHDT and YNNKEL (reference sequence). The data are from a study of response to subunit inactivated influenza vaccine. MiXCR, run by TCRdb on the RT-PCR reads, gives a single entry per CDR3 protein. This table has about 500,000 distinct CDR3 sequences, 16% appearing once. This receptor was obtained from a man between 50 and 70 years old who received an inactivated influenza vaccine. This material consisted of CD4+ T cells sorted from PBMCs, taken less than 30 months after vaccination. The chain is built from TRBV3-1 and TRBJ2-1; maybe TRBD2 (6 bases). The CDR3: CASSRRESRYNEQFF. The CDR3 DNA reads TGTGCCAGCAGCCGGCGGGAATCCCGCTACAATGAGCAGTTCTTC.